The sample holds many counts of the clone carrying this T cell receptor beta chain. The sample originates from a study of patients and donors after allogeneic stem cell transplantation. Germline V gene sequence: CDR1 DFQATT, CDR2 SNEGSKA (reference sequence). This CDR3 has 16 amino acids. V dropped 1 base and J dropped 1; count of bases not matched to a gene: 7. TCRdb used MiXCR to reprocess the RT-PCR reads, holding one entry per CDR3 protein. This sample yields under 95,000 distinct CDR3 sequences, of which 5% are seen a single time; 2.6% belongs to the top ten. The receptor was derived from a human donor who was either an allogeneic HSCT recipient or a stem cell or donor lymphocyte infusion donor (not recorded which). It is not recorded whose cells these are; they may come from a transplant donor. What was sequenced was blood, either unsorted or a sorted T cell fraction (not recorded which). This rearrangement joins TRBV20-1 to TRBJ1-1; TRBD1 aligns across 9 bases. CDR3 nucleotide sequence: TGCAGTGCTAGAGGACTGACAGGGGGACGGAACACTGAAGCTTTCTTT. Its translation: CSARGLTGGRNTEAFF.